The 15 T cell receptor beta chains below were found in one sample sequenced in a study of blood T cell repertoires in COVID-19. Clones were read by immunoSEQ multiplex PCR, and TCRdb kept only the in-frame ones, dropping some. This sample yields a few hundred thousand clones, of which 70% to 75% are seen a single time; 2.5% to 4% belongs to the top ten. The specimen was peripheral blood. The receptors shown here come from a woman of 80 years or more with acute or convalescent COVID-19.

This clone was seen once. The chain's CDR3 is CASSLGPRRDRGSGTSGRTYEQYF. The CDR3 bases are TGCGCCAGCAGCTTGGGCCCCCGCCGGGACAGGGGCTCGGGGACTAGCGGGAGGACGTACGAGCAGTACTTC. V is TRBV5-1 and J is TRBJ2-7; TRBD2 matches at 15 bases. V was pared by 0 bases and J by 4 bases, with 26 bases of the junction left unmatched. This CDR3 spans 24 amino acids. From germline, CDR1 is SGHRS and CDR2 YFSETQ. Full variable domain (outside the CDR3, taken from reference TRBV5-1 and TRBJ2-7): KAGVTQTPRYLIKTRGQQVTLSCSPISGHRSVSWYQQTPGQGLQFLFEYFSETQRNKGNFPGRFSGRQFSNSRSEMNVSTLELGDSALYLCASSLGPRRDRGSGTSGRTYEQYFGPGTRLTVT.

This clone was observed at least ten times. V usage is TRBV4-3 and J usage is TRBJ2-7; 8 nucleotides match TRBD1. In germline, CDR1 is LGHNA, CDR2 YSLEER. V lost 3 bases to trimming and J lost 2 bases; unmatched junction nucleotides: 9. The CDR3 runs 16 residues. This CDR3 is CASSQSGTGETYEQYF. In DNA, the CDR3 is TGCGCCAGCAGCCAGTCCGGGACAGGCGAAACCTACGAGCAGTACTTC.

This clone appeared a single time. This chain links TRBV6-1 with TRBJ1-4; perhaps TRBD1 as D (5 bases). CDR3 size: 17 residues. The ends were cut back, 1 base at V and 0 bases at J, with 12 bases in the middle. Looked up from germline, CDR1 is MNHNS and CDR2 is SASEGT. CDR3 protein: CASSEVVRGATNEKLFF. The DNA of the CDR3 is TGTGCCAGCAGTGAAGTGGTACGGGGGGCAACTAATGAAAAACTGTTTTTT.

The chain employs TRBV18 and TRBJ2-7; 12 nucleotides line up with TRBD2. V was pared by 6 bases and J by 1 base, with 13 bases of the junction left unmatched. Germline CDR1 reads KGHSH; CDR2 reads LQKENI. The CDR3 sequence is 18 residues long. The CDR3 loop is CASSLVRPGLAGSYEQYF. CDR3 DNA: TGTGCCAGCTCGCTAGTCAGACCGGGACTAGCGGGTTCCTACGAGCAGTACTTC.

CDR3 residues: CASSYLRPYDRGLYEQYF. CDR3 in DNA: TGTGCCAGCAGTTACCTACGCCCTTACGACAGGGGGCTCTACGAGCAGTACTTC. This chain uses TRBV6-7 with TRBJ2-7; 10 positions match TRBD1. TRBV6-7 is labeled an ORF, and its function is uncertain. V dropped 2 bases and J dropped 3; count of bases not matched to a gene: 13. The CDR3 totals 18 residues.

The chain couples TRBV6-5 to TRBJ1-2, with D possibly matching TRBD1 (6 bases). This CDR3 has 14 residues. CDR1 MNHEY and CDR2 SVGAGI come from the germline V gene. V lost 0 bases and J 5 bases, leaving 10 bases between the germline ends. This chain's CDR3 is CASSYSGQNYGYTF. The CDR3, as DNA: TGTGCCAGCAGTTACTCCGGACAGAATTATGGCTACACCTTC.

This chain connects TRBV18 to TRBJ1-1; D is perhaps TRBD1 (6 bases). V shed 3 bases and J shed 8 bases, with 10 bases lying between them. The CDR3 runs 12 residues. The germline V gene encodes CDR1 KGHSH and CDR2 LQKENI. The CDR3 reads CASSPGTREAFF. Written as DNA, the CDR3 is TGTGCCAGCTCACCCGGGACAAGAGAAGCTTTCTTT.

V usage is TRBV7-2 and J usage is TRBJ2-3, with 9 bases lining up with TRBD2. CDR1 is SGHTA, CDR2 FQGNSA, per germline. CDR3 size: 13 residues. With V trimmed by 4 bases and J by 10 bases, 6 bases remained unmatched. The CDR3 DNA follows: TGTGCCAGCAGCTCAGAGCGGGAGGCCCCGCAGTATTTT. Its protein is CASSSEREAPQYF.

This clone was detected only a few times. J is TRBJ2-3 and V is TRBV3-1 (or the pseudogene TRBV3-2); TRBD1 might be the D (5 bases). CDR1 is LGHDT and CDR2 is YNNKEL in the germline V gene (reference sequence). V lost 4 bases, J lost 4 bases, and 12 bases lay in between. The CDR3 has 14 residues. CDR3 region: CASSPVLGADTQYF. In DNA form, the CDR3 reads TGTGCCAGCAGCCCAGTATTAGGGGCAGATACGCAGTATTTT.

The table lists this clone with a count of one. This CDR3 is CSDRTGGLFLSGNTIYF. The CDR3 DNA sequence: TGCAGCGATAGGACAGGGGGTCTATTCCTCTCTGGAAACACCATATATTTT. The J gene is TRBJ1-3, the V gene TRBV29-1; 10 nucleotides align to TRBD1. Trimming removed 7 bases from V and 0 bases from J; junction bases left unmatched: 12. CDR1 is SQVTM and CDR2 is ANQGSEA in the germline V gene. The CDR3 is 17 amino acids.

V usage is TRBV2 and J usage is TRBJ2-1; D perhaps matches TRBD2 (7 bases). The V gene lost 4 bases and the J gene lost 8 bases, with 15 bases spanning the gap. Germline-derived CDR1 and CDR2 are SNHLY and FYNNEI. This CDR3 contains 14 residues. In DNA form, the CDR3 reads TGTGCCAGCAGTGTGGGAGGGGGTGTCTATGAGCAGTTCTTC. Its protein is CASSVGGGVYEQFF.

The genes are TRBV2 and TRBJ1-1, with TRBD1 identical over 10 bases. The length of the CDR3 is 14 residues. V shed 3 bases, J shed 5 bases, and the junction held 3 bases outside the gene matches. Germline CDR1 reads SNHLY; CDR2 reads FYNNEI. This CDR3 is CASSDRTGGTEAFF. CDR3 in DNA: TGTGCCAGCAGTGATAGGACAGGGGGTACTGAAGCTTTCTTT.

This chain uses TRBV7-9 with TRBJ1-5; 9 bases are shared with TRBD1. Trimming took 5 bases from V and 6 from J; bases not matched to a gene: 8. Germline V CDR1 and CDR2: SEHNR, FQNEAQ (reference sequence). This CDR3 is built from 15 residues. DNA for the CDR3: TGTGCCAGCAGCCGAGGGACAGGGAGGGGTCAGCCCCAGCATTTT. This gives the protein CASSRGTGRGQPQHF.

The rearrangement joins TRBV20-1 to TRBJ1-2; no firm D call. Trimming stripped 7 bases from V and 2 bases from J, with 5 bases between. The germline V gene encodes CDR1 DFQATT and CDR2 SNEGSKA (reference sequence). The CDR3 totals 10 residues. The CDR3 region is CSVSNYGYTF. The CDR3 nucleotides are TGCAGTGTATCGAACTATGGCTACACCTTC.

The J gene is TRBJ1-2, the V gene TRBV5-4; possible D gene TRBD1, 5 bases. Trimming cost V 0 bases and J 5 bases, with 11 bases left between them. Germline V gene data show CDR1 as SGHNT and CDR2 as YYREEE (reference sequence). The CDR3 loop spans 14 amino acids. CDR3 residues: CASSLVGPVYGYTF. The DNA of the CDR3 is TGTGCCAGCAGCTTGGTGGGGCCCGTGTATGGCTACACCTTC.